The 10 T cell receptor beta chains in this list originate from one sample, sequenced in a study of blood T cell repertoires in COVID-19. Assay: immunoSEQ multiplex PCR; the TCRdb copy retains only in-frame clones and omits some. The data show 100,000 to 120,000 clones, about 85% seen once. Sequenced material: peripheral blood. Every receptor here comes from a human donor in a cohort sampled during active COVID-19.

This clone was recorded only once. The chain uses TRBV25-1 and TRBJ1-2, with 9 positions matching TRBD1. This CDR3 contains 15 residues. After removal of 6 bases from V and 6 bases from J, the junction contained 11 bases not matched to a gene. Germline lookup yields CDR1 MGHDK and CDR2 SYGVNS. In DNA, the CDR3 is TGTGCCAGCAGGACTTACAGGGGGCTGACGGATGGCTACACCTTC. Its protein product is CASRTYRGLTDGYTF.

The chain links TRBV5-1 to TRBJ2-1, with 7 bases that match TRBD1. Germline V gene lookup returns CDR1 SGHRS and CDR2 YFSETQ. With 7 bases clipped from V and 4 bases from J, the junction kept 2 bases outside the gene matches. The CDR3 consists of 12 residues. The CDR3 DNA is TGCGCCAGCGGGGGACAGTACAATGAGCAGTTCTTC. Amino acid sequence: CASGGQYNEQFF.

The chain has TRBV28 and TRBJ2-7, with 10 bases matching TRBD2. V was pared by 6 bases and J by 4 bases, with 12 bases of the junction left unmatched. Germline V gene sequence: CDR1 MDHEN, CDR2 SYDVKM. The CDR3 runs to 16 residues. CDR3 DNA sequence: TGTGCCAGCAGCGCGTTGGGACTAGCGAAAACGTACGAGCAGTACTTC. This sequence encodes CASSALGLAKTYEQYF.

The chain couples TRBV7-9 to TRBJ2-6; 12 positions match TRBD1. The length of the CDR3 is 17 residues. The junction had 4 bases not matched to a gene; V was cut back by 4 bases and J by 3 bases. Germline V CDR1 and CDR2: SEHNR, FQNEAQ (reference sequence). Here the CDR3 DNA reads TGTGCCAGCAGCTCCGGGACAGGGGGCGATGGGGCCAACGTCCTGACTTTC. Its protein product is CASSSGTGGDGANVLTF.

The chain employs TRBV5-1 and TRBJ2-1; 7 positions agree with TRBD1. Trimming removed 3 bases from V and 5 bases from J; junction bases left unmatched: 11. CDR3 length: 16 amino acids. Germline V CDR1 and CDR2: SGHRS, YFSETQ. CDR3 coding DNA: TGCGCCAGCAGCTCTTCCGGACAGGCCCAACACAATGAGCAGTTCTTC. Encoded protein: CASSSSGQAQHNEQFF.

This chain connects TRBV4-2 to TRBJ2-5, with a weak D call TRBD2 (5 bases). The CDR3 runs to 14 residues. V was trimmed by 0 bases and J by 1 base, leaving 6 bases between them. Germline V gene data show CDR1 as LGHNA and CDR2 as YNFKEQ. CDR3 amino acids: CASSQEAVQETQYF. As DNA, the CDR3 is TGTGCCAGCAGCCAAGAAGCGGTCCAAGAGACCCAGTACTTC.

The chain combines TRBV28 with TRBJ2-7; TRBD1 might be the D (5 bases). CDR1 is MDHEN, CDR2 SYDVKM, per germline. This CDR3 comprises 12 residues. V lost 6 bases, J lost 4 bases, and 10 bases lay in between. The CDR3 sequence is CASSIQAYEQYF. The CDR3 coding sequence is TGTGCCAGCAGCATACAGGCATACGAGCAGTACTTC.

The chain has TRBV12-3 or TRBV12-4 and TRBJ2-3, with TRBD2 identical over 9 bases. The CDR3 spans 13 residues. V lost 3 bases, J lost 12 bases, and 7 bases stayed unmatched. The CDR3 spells CASSFAGGLPQYF. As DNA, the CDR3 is TGTGCCAGCAGTTTTGCGGGGGGGCTCCCTCAGTATTTT.

The CDR3 spells CASSPQGQGNQPQHF. The CDR3 DNA follows: TGTGCCAGCTCACCCCAGGGACAGGGGAATCAGCCCCAGCATTTT. J is TRBJ1-5 and V is TRBV18, with TRBD1 identical over 10 bases. Germline lookup yields CDR1 KGHSH and CDR2 LQKENI. This CDR3 region has 15 residues. Trimming cost V 3 bases and J 4 bases; bases outside gene matches: 3.

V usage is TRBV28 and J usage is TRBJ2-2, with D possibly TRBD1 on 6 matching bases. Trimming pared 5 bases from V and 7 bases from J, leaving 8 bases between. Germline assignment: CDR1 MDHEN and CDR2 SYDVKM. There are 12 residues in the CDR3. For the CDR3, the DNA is TGTGCCAGCAGTACAGGGTTCGGGGAGCTGTTTTTT. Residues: CASSTGFGELFF. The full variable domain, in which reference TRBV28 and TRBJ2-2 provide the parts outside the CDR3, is DVKVTQSSRYLVKRTGEKVFLECVQDMDHENMFWYRQDPGLGLRLIYFSYDVKMKEKGDIPEGYSVSREKKERFSLILESASTNQTSMYLCASSTGFGELFFGEGSRLTVL.